Included here is one T cell receptor (beta chain) sequence, with context. The source of the sample is a study of blood T cell repertoires in COVID-19. At the level of the study: Donors in the United States, Italy and Spain gave samples during acute or convalescent COVID-19. PBMCs, B-cell-depleted T cells, or T cells were the source of the cDNA or gDNA that made up the material.

V was shortened by 0 bases and J by 4 bases, with 9 bases between the two germline ends. In germline, CDR1 is SGHAT, CDR2 FQNNGV. This CDR3 contains 14 residues. Those enrolled, adults aged about 18 to 89 years, came from around 25 US areas. Original data processing: Amplification with reference gene primers provided the estimates of nucleated cell counts. Only in-frame clones appear in the TCRdb table, and some are missing; sequencing was by immunoSEQ multiplex PCR. Clonal size and the V and J genes are those of that table, whereas D and trimming came from the DNA. This sample yields some 250,000 clones, of which 70% to 90% are seen a single time; under 2.5% belongs to the top ten.

The origin of this receptor is a woman aged 45-65 years who had recovered from COVID-19. The chain is built from TRBV11-2 and TRBJ1-1; D is unresolved. The source material was PBMCs or T cells enriched from blood (not recorded which). The CDR3 loop is CASSLDLAGTEAFF. CDR3 DNA: TGTGCCAGCAGCTTAGATTTGGCGGGCACTGAAGCTTTCTTT.